These 18 T cell receptor beta chains share one sample of origin, sequenced in a study of T cell responses to AZD1222 COVID-19 vaccine. TCRdb's copy holds only in-frame clones and misses some; the assay was immunoSEQ multiplex PCR. The sample has hundreds of thousands of clones, 85% to 95% seen once; the top ten hold approximately 1%. Sequenced material: peripheral blood, taken on day 0 of MenACWY control vaccination. These TCRs come from an adult in good health.

The chain carries TRBV29-1 and TRBJ2-7, with D perhaps TRBD1 (5 bases). The V and J ends lost 4 bases and 4 bases respectively, with 14 bases between them. Germline-derived CDR1 and CDR2 are SQVTM and ANQGSEA. There are 13 residues in the CDR3. The CDR3 loop reads CSVARGLEYEQYF. CDR3 in DNA: TGCAGCGTTGCAAGGGGTTTAGAGTACGAGCAGTACTTC.

The rearrangement uses TRBV2 and TRBJ2-3; no definite D call. Trimming cost V 4 bases and J 5 bases, with 4 bases left between them. Germline V gene lookup returns CDR1 SNHLY and CDR2 FYNNEI. The CDR3 length is 11 residues. The CDR3 sequence is CASSALDTQYF. In DNA form, the CDR3 reads TGTGCCAGCAGTGCATTAGATACGCAGTATTTT. The full variable domain, completed using reference TRBV2 and TRBJ2-3, is EPEVTQTPSHQVTQMGQEVILRCVPISNHLYFYWYRQILGQKVEFLVSFYNNEISEKSEIFDDQFSVERPDGSNFTLKIRSTKLEDSAMYFCASSALDTQYFGPGTRLTVL.

The V and J genes are TRBV7-2 and TRBJ1-2; D not certain. Trimming pared 3 bases from V and 6 bases from J, leaving 23 bases between. The CDR3 runs 17 residues. Germline-derived CDR1 and CDR2 are SGHTA and FQGNSA. The CDR3 loop is CASSFYPPRSLGHGYTF. The DNA for the CDR3 is TGTGCCAGCAGCTTTTATCCCCCTAGATCGTTAGGCCATGGCTACACCTTC.

V gene TRBV6-2 or TRBV6-3 combines with J gene TRBJ2-7; 8 nucleotides line up with TRBD1. The CDR3 runs to 16 residues. V shed 6 bases and J 1 base; nucleotides not matched to a gene: 11. Germline V gene lookup returns CDR1 MNHEY and CDR2 SVGEGT. CDR3 sequence reads: CASSPGERTGSYEQYF. In DNA, the CDR3 is TGTGCCAGCAGCCCCGGCGAGCGGACAGGGTCCTACGAGCAGTACTTC.

V usage is TRBV19 and J usage is TRBJ2-1; 7 nucleotides agree with TRBD1. Per germline, CDR1 LNHDA and CDR2 SQIVND (reference sequence). V was clipped by 5 bases and J by 2 bases; unmatched bases: 6. This CDR3 has 15 amino acids. The CDR3 DNA sequence: TGTGCCAGTAGTTCCGGCCAGGGGGCCTACAATGAGCAGTTCTTC. Protein: CASSSGQGAYNEQFF. Variable domain in full (rest from reference TRBV19 and TRBJ2-1): DGGITQSPKYLFRKEGQNVTLSCEQNLNHDAMYWYRQDPGQGLRLIYYSQIVNDFQKGDIAEGYSVSREKKESFPLTVTSAQKNPTAFYLCASSSGQGAYNEQFFGPGTRLTVL.

The chain carries TRBV27 and TRBJ1-1; D possibly corresponds to TRBD1 (6 bases). The CDR3 has 14 residues. Trimming left V 5 bases short and J 11 bases short, with 21 bases between. Germline loops: CDR1 MNHEY, CDR2 SMNVEV (reference sequence). The CDR3 nucleotides are TGTGCCAGCAGTCCTGGACAGCGGGCCTCCCAGGCTTTCTTT. It translates to CASSPGQRASQAFF.

The V gene is TRBV10-3, the J gene TRBJ2-7; D is undetermined. The V gene lost 5 bases and the J gene lost 0 bases, with 8 bases spanning the gap. This CDR3 is 13 amino acids long. In germline, CDR1 is ENHRY, CDR2 SYGVKD. The CDR3 loop is CAISPGFSYEQYF. CDR3 bases: TGTGCCATCAGTCCGGGCTTCTCCTACGAGCAGTACTTC.

V usage is TRBV27 and J usage is TRBJ1-4; possibly TRBD1 for D (5 bases). The V gene lost 2 bases and the J gene lost 0 bases, with 10 bases spanning the gap. Germline lookup yields CDR1 MNHEY and CDR2 SMNVEV (reference sequence). This CDR3 region has 16 residues. CDR3 sequence reads: CASSLGTGSTNEKLFF. The CDR3 region has the DNA TGTGCCAGCAGTTTAGGGACGGGTTCAACTAATGAAAAACTGTTTTTT.

V gene TRBV28 combines with J gene TRBJ2-7; 8 nucleotides line up with TRBD2. Germline values: CDR1 MDHEN, CDR2 SYDVKM. V lost 6 bases to trimming and J lost 3 bases; unmatched junction nucleotides: 10. This CDR3 has 15 amino acids. CDR3 coding DNA: TGTGCCAGCAGAACCTCCGGGGGGGCAAGCTACGAGCAGTACTTC. Encoded protein: CASRTSGGASYEQYF.

CDR3 sequence: CASSGQGVAYNEQFF. CDR3 nucleotides: TGTGCCAGCTCAGGACAGGGGGTGGCCTACAATGAGCAGTTCTTC. The chain uses TRBV18 and TRBJ2-1; 10 nucleotides line up with TRBD1. J gave up 2 bases and V 5 bases, and 3 bases lay outside the gene matches. Germline V gene lookup returns CDR1 KGHSH and CDR2 LQKENI. This CDR3 spans 15 amino acids.

The chain is built from TRBV19 and TRBJ2-3; 7 nucleotides align to TRBD2. This CDR3 spans 13 amino acids. Trimming cost V 7 bases and J 2 bases; bases outside gene matches: 3. In germline, CDR1 is LNHDA, CDR2 SQIVND (reference sequence). The CDR3 is CASKAGVTDTQYF. CDR3 sequence (DNA): TGTGCCAGTAAGGCGGGGGTCACAGATACGCAGTATTTT.

The CDR3 nucleotides are TGCAGCGTTGATTCTGGTACGTGGGGGAGAGAAAACACCATATATTTT. Translated: CSVDSGTWGRENTIYF. The chain links TRBV29-1 to TRBJ1-3, with D possibly being TRBD1 (5 bases). Trimming took 3 bases from V and 6 from J, leaving 21 bases between them. Germline-derived CDR1 and CDR2 are SQVTM and ANQGSEA. The CDR3 consists of 16 residues.

This clone was observed once. This chain uses TRBV9 with TRBJ2-7, with a possible D match to TRBD1 (7 bases). Germline V gives CDR1 SGDLS, CDR2 YYNGEE. The CDR3 covers 16 residues. Trimming took off 0 bases at V and 7 bases at J, with 20 bases between the two ends. Here the CDR3 reads CASSVAAGRQGEEQYF. In nucleotides, the CDR3 is TGTGCCAGCAGCGTAGCTGCGGGGAGACAGGGAGAAGAGCAGTACTTC. Full variable domain (rest looked up from reference TRBV9 and TRBJ2-7): DSGVTQTPKHLITATGQRVTLRCSPRSGDLSVYWYQQSLDQGLQFLIQYYNGEERAKGNILERFSAQQFPDLHSELNLSSLELGDSALYFCASSVAAGRQGEEQYFGPGTRLTVT.

The V and J genes are TRBV2 and TRBJ1-5, with TRBD1 identical over 8 bases. The ends lost 4 bases at V and 6 bases at J; junction bases unmatched: 5. Germline V gives CDR1 SNHLY, CDR2 FYNNEI. CDR3 length: 14 residues. Here the CDR3 reads CASSAGGQGQPQHF. The DNA of the CDR3 is TGTGCCAGCAGTGCAGGGGGCCAGGGTCAGCCCCAGCATTTT.

Comment on this clone: Different DNA sequences within this sample yield the same CDR3. V usage is TRBV7-2 and J usage is TRBJ1-3; possibly TRBD1 for D (6 bases). Trimming removed 3 bases at V and 4 bases at J, with 13 bases between. The CDR3 spans 15 residues. CDR1 SGHTA and CDR2 FQGNSA come from the germline V gene. CDR3 sequence reads: CASSLGQGSGNTIYF. DNA of the CDR3: TGTGCCAGCAGCTTGGGGCAGGGGTCGGGAAACACCATATATTTT.

This clone has just one count. The chain employs TRBV15 and TRBJ1-4; no firm D call. V dropped 0 bases and J dropped 7 bases, with 6 bases sitting between them. Germline V gene sequence: CDR1 LNHNV, CDR2 YYDKDF (reference sequence). There are 13 residues in the CDR3. CDR3 bases: TGTGCCACCAGCAGAGATCTCTCTGAAAAACTGTTTTTT. Protein product: CATSRDLSEKLFF.

V is TRBV19 and J is TRBJ1-2, with a tentative D call TRBD1 (6 bases). The germline CDR1 and CDR2 sequences are LNHDA and SQIVND (reference sequence). This CDR3 contains 17 residues. The V gene lost 7 bases and the J gene lost 4 bases, with 25 bases spanning the gap. CDR3 sequence: CASTGLSRGGGGYGYTF. DNA of the CDR3: TGTGCCAGTACTGGCCTATCTCGCGGAGGGGGAGGCTATGGCTACACCTTC.

The V gene is TRBV11-3, the J gene TRBJ2-3; TRBD2 aligns across 9 bases. Germline V gives CDR1 SGHNT, CDR2 YENEEA. V lost 5 bases, J lost 3 bases, and 9 bases stayed unmatched. This CDR3 is built from 16 residues. The CDR3 sequence is CASSPSGGRLTDTQYF. Here the CDR3 DNA reads TGTGCCAGCAGCCCGAGCGGGGGGCGATTGACAGATACGCAGTATTTT.